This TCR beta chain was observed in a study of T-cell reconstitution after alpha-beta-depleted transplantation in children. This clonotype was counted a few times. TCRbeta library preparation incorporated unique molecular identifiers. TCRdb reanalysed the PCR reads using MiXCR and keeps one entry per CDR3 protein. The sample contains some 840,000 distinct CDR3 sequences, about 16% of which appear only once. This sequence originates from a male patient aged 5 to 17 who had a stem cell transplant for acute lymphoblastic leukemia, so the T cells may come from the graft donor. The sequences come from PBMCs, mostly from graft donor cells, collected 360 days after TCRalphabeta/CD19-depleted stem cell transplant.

CDR3 coding DNA: TGCGCCAGCAGCGGGAGCGCGGGAGGAGTAGATACGCAGTATTTT. Protein product: CASSGSAGGVDTQYF. The rearrangement links TRBV5-1 to TRBJ2-3, with TRBD2 matching 8 bases. This CDR3 is 15 amino acids long. V shed 4 bases, J shed 5 bases, and the junction held 9 bases outside the gene matches. Looked up from germline, CDR1 is SGHRS and CDR2 is YFSETQ.